This T cell receptor (beta chain) was documented in a study of regulatory T cells in long-lasting Graves disease. CDR3 regions were amplified by Arm-PCR using iRepertoire HTBI primers to build TCR beta libraries. MiXCR was run by TCRdb on the multiplex PCR reads, yielding one entry per CDR3 protein. Of approximately 400,000 distinct CDR3 sequences in the sample, under 15% were seen once. This clonotype was found many times. Time point meaning: newly diagnosed GD, antithyroid drugs for less than 3 months. RNA from PBMCs was the source of the TCR library. The V gene lost 10 bases and the J gene lost 4 bases, with 17 bases spanning the gap. Germline CDR1 and CDR2: WSHSY and SAAADI. This CDR3 has 13 amino acids. The same data also went into a second study, on T cells in Graves' hyperthyroidism and ophthalmopathy. That report adds: HTBI primers were used for first-round RT-PCR of the TCR CDR3.

The rearrangement joins TRBV10-2 to TRBJ2-7; D tentatively fits TRBD1 or TRBD2 (5 bases each). The sequences come from peripheral blood mononuclear cells (PBMCs), collected at new diagnosis, from a patient treated with antithyroid drugs. The TCR sequence derives from a woman younger than 45 with Graves disease. The CDR3 region has the DNA TGCGCCACCCAGAACCTGAGGGGATACGAGCAGTACTTC. Amino acids: CATQNLRGYEQYF.